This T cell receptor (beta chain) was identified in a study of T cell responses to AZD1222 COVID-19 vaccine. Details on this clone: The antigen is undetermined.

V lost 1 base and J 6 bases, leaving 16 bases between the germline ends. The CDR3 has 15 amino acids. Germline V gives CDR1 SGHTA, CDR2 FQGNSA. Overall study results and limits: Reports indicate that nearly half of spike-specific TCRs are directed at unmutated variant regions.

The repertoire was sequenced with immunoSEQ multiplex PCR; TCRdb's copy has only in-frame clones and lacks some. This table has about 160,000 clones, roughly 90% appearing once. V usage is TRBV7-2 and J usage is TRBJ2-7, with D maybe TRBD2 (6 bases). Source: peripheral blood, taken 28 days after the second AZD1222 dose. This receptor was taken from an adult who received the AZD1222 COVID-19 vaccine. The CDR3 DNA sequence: TGTGCCAGCAGCTTAGTAGCGGCCGGTGGCTCCGAGCAGTACTTC. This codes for CASSLVAAGGSEQYF.